This T cell receptor (beta chain) is from a study of cytomegalovirus exposure and HLA in healthy donors. Whole-study findings and limits: Later analysis revealed greater clonal expansion in HLA-associated TCR beta chains than in equally common others. In a later analysis, around 18,000 TCR beta sequences were associated with HLA alleles at 0.05 false discovery rate. When the data were analyzed later, several of the most significant clusters appeared to be linked to common viral pathogens.

It was with 60 Vbeta and 13 Jbeta primers that the PCR ran. Only in-frame clones appear in the TCRdb table, and some are missing; sequencing was by immunoSEQ multiplex PCR. Here the sample spans 60,000 or so clones, about 76% being singletons. The CDR3 totals 14 residues. As for this clone: Antigen specificity is unknown.

The V gene is TRBV21-1, the J gene TRBJ1-2. TRBV21-1 represents a pseudogene. Sequencing was done on a sample of PBMCs. The sequence was collected from a female donor in good health and CMV-seronegative. In DNA, the CDR3 is TGTGCCAGCAGCAGAGCCCGAGGGCCGTATGGCTACACCTTC. This codes for CASSRARGPYGYTF.